The 28 T cell receptor beta chains presented below share a single source sample, sequenced in a study of blood T cells in healthy people across ages. Alongside a J-beta primer mix, a sample-barcoded 5' primer served in a second PCR lasting 7 to 11 cycles. TCRdb ran MiXCR on the 5' RACE reads and lists one entry per CDR3 protein. Among 1.5 million to 2 million distinct CDR3 sequences listed, about two fifths were seen once. Sequencing input: blood. These receptors were taken from a human donor in good health.

The rearrangement links TRBV2 to TRBJ1-4; 7 nucleotides line up with TRBD1. After removal of 8 bases from V and 6 bases from J, the junction contained 9 bases not matched to a gene. The CDR3 loop spans 14 amino acids. CDR1 SNHLY and CDR2 FYNNEI come from the germline V gene. The CDR3 nucleotides are TGTGCCAGCGTCATAACAGGGGTCGATGAAAAACTGTTTTTT. Protein product: CASVITGVDEKLFF.

This clonotype was found a few times. The chain combines TRBV20-1 with TRBJ1-5, with a weak D call TRBD1 (6 bases). The CDR3 covers 13 residues. Germline values: CDR1 DFQATT, CDR2 SNEGSKA (reference sequence). V lost 3 bases and J lost 5, with 11 bases in between. The CDR3 bases are TGCAGTGCTAGGGGGGGCAGACATCAGCCCCAGCATTTT. Amino acid sequence: CSARGGRHQPQHF.

V usage is TRBV5-1 and J usage is TRBJ2-7, with TRBD1 as a possible D gene (7 bases). Trimming shortened V by 5 bases and J by 3 bases, and 15 bases separated the two germline ends. There are 14 residues in the CDR3. Looked up from germline, CDR1 is SGHRS and CDR2 is YFSETQ. The CDR3 region has the DNA TGCGCCAGCAGGGACTACAGGGGCAACTACGAGCAGTACTTC. Translated, it gives CASRDYRGNYEQYF.

About this clonotype: One end of the junction is discordant with germline, which a read error may explain. The rearrangement uses TRBV6-6 and TRBJ1-4, with 10 positions matching TRBD1. Germline assignment: CDR1 MNHNY and CDR2 SVGAGI (reference sequence). This CDR3 has 14 residues. CDR3 sequence reads: CASSVGQGNEKLFF. In nucleotides, the CDR3 is TGCGCCAGCAGCGTGGGACAGGGGAATGAAAAACTGTTTTTT.

Of note for this clonotype: The junction differs from germline at one of its ends, possibly a read error. The chain links TRBV7-7 to TRBJ2-5; D is possibly TRBD1 (6 bases). The CDR3 covers 13 residues. Germline V CDR1 and CDR2: SSHAT, FNYEAQ (reference sequence). CDR3 sequence reads: CASSLQGSRVQYF. The CDR3 DNA sequence: TGTGCTAGCAGCTTACAGGGCTCGAGGGTGCAGTACTTC. The complete variable domain, with remaining parts taken from reference TRBV7-7 and TRBJ2-5, reads GAGVSQSPRYKVTKRGQDVTLRCDPISSHATLYWYQQALGQGPEFLTYFNYEAQPDKSGLPSDRFSAERPEGSISTLTIQRTEQRDSAMYRCASSLQGSRVQYFGPGTRLLVL.

To note about this clonotype: An end of the junction does not agree with germline; a read error may underlie this. This rearrangement joins TRBV7-6 to TRBJ1-2; weak D call: TRBD1 (5 bases). Germline CDR1 SGHVS, CDR2 FNYEAQ. The CDR3 length is 14 residues. The CDR3 sequence is CASRPDSSGYGCTF. The DNA for the CDR3 is TGTGCCAGCAGGCCCGACAGTTCTGGCTATGGCTGCACCTTC.

The gene calls are TRBV5-1 and TRBJ2-3; D may be TRBD2 (7 bases). The germline V gene encodes CDR1 SGHRS and CDR2 YFSETQ. The CDR3 has 15 residues. The germline V and J ends were trimmed by 4 bases and 4 bases, with 16 bases remaining between them. For the CDR3, the DNA is TGCGCCAGCAGCGGGGGGGCCTTGGAATCAGATACGCAGTATTTT. Protein sequence: CASSGGALESDTQYF.

There are a few counts of this clonotype. The gene calls are TRBV7-9 and TRBJ2-1, with a tentative D call TRBD1 (6 bases). The CDR3 covers 14 residues. Trimming left V 5 bases short and J 4 bases short, with 12 bases between. In germline, CDR1 is SEHNR, CDR2 FQNEAQ (reference sequence). CDR3 sequence: CASSTPGHYNEQFF. The CDR3 nucleotides read TGTGCCAGCAGCACGCCGGGACATTACAATGAGCAGTTCTTC.

J is TRBJ2-5 and V is TRBV7-3; TRBD2 matches 9 bases. The germline CDR1 and CDR2 sequences are SGHTA and FQGTGA. The CDR3 has 15 amino acids. After removal of 7 bases from V and 2 bases from J, the junction contained 8 bases not matched to a gene. This chain's CDR3 is CASTVLAGLQETQYF. The CDR3, as DNA: TGTGCCAGCACCGTTCTAGCGGGACTGCAAGAGACCCAGTACTTC.

A single count supports this clonotype. The rearrangement joins TRBV12-3 or TRBV12-4 to TRBJ2-1; TRBD1 is a possible D gene (5 bases). V shed 3 bases and J shed 6 bases, with 21 bases lying between them. The CDR3 has 17 amino acids. The CDR3 region has the DNA TGTGCCAGCAGTTTCAGGACATCTCAGGAACTCTGCAATGAGCAGTTCTTC. Protein sequence: CASSFRTSQELCNEQFF.

The chain is built from TRBV6-2 or TRBV6-3 and TRBJ2-1; 8 bases match TRBD2. The CDR3 consists of 17 residues. After removal of 0 bases from V and 3 bases from J, the junction contained 7 bases not matched to a gene. Germline CDR1 is MNHEY and CDR2 is SVGEGT. CDR3 sequence: CASSYSKSGGGYNEQFF. In nucleotides, the CDR3 is TGTGCCAGCAGTTACTCGAAAAGCGGGGGAGGCTACAATGAGCAGTTCTTC.

The chain employs TRBV5-1 and TRBJ1-5; tentative D call: TRBD1 (6 bases). The CDR3 totals 13 residues. The V and J ends lost 4 bases and 8 bases respectively, with 13 bases between them. Germline values: CDR1 SGHRS, CDR2 YFSETQ. CDR3 nucleotides: TGCGCCAGCAGCCACAGGGTTGACGAGCCCCAGCATTTT. The encoded protein is CASSHRVDEPQHF. The full variable domain, rest sourced from reference TRBV5-1 and TRBJ1-5, is KAGVTQTPRYLIKTRGQQVTLSCSPISGHRSVSWYQQTPGQGLQFLFEYFSETQRNKGNFPGRFSGRQFSNSRSEMNVSTLELGDSALYLCASSHRVDEPQHFGDGTRLSIL.

This chain joins TRBV28 and TRBJ1-1, with D unresolved. The CDR3 sequence is 14 residues long. Germline assignment: CDR1 MDHEN and CDR2 SYDVKM. The V and J ends lost 10 bases and 8 bases respectively, with 23 bases between them. The CDR3 region is CATLESGSEVEAFF. The DNA for the CDR3 is TGTGCCACCCTTGAGAGCGGGTCGGAAGTAGAAGCTTTCTTT.

This clonotype was observed a few times. The chain recombines TRBV13 with TRBJ2-4, with D tentatively TRBD1 (5 bases). With the DNA end fitting TRBJ2-7 better, the J assignment may be wrong. Germline CDR1 is PRHDT and CDR2 is FYEKMQ (reference sequence). There are 14 residues in the CDR3. CDR3 in amino acids: CASSSFPDRDEQYF. DNA of the CDR3: TGTGCCAGCAGCTCATTTCCCGACAGAGACGAGCAGTACTTC.

This clonotype came up once. The chain combines TRBV7-2 with TRBJ1-5; D gene ambiguous. Germline assignment: CDR1 SGHTA and CDR2 FQGNSA. CDR3 length: 15 residues. The V end was cut by 5 bases, the J end by 2 bases, with 13 bases between. CDR3 sequence reads: CASSPEVSGNQPQHF. The DNA of the CDR3 is TGTGCCAGCAGCCCGGAGGTTAGCGGCAATCAGCCCCAGCATTTT.

The chain uses TRBV9 and TRBJ2-3; 10 bases match TRBD2. Germline CDR1 SGDLS, CDR2 YYNGEE. V shed 3 bases and J 6 bases; nucleotides not matched to a gene: 13. The CDR3 is 17 residues long. For the CDR3, the DNA is TGTGCCAGCAGCGCCCAGGAGAGCGGGGGGGTATCGGATACGCAGTATTTT. It translates to CASSAQESGGVSDTQYF.

This clonotype was detected only a few times. The chain links TRBV4-3 to TRBJ1-2, with a weak D call TRBD1 (6 bases). This CDR3 spans 16 amino acids. Deletions cut 1 base from V and 8 bases from J, with 20 bases between. From germline, CDR1 is LGHNA and CDR2 YSLEER. In DNA, the CDR3 is TGCGCCAGCAGCCAAGCGAACAGGGATGTGGGGGAAGGCTACACCTTC. Its translation: CASSQANRDVGEGYTF.

Comment on this clonotype: The junction does not match germline at one end; this may be a read error. The J gene is TRBJ2-7, the V gene TRBV7-3; D gene unclear. The CDR3 covers 13 residues. CDR1 and CDR2 from the germline V gene are SGHTA and FQGTGA. The CDR3 loop is CASSRANSYEQDF. Here the CDR3 DNA reads TGTGCCAGCAGCCGGGCCAACTCCTACGAGCAGGACTTC.

V and J are TRBV6-1 and TRBJ1-2; D not resolved. The V gene's germline CDR1 is MNHNS and CDR2 SASEGT. The germline V and J ends were trimmed by 1 base and 2 bases, with 11 bases remaining between them. The CDR3 runs 15 residues. The CDR3 loop is CASSEGIVQNYGYTF. The CDR3 DNA sequence: TGTGCCAGCAGTGAAGGAATAGTCCAAAACTATGGCTACACCTTC.

The chain recombines TRBV6-6 with TRBJ2-3, with 10 bases aligning to TRBD2. The V gene's germline CDR1 is MNHNY and CDR2 SVGAGI (reference sequence). Trimming took 6 bases from V and 6 from J; bases not matched to a gene: 9. This CDR3 has 15 residues. The CDR3 DNA reads TGTGCCAGCAGCCCTGGGACTAGCGTGGAGGATACGCAGTATTTT. Amino acid sequence: CASSPGTSVEDTQYF.

A few counts support this clonotype. The J gene is TRBJ1-1, the V gene TRBV29-1; D ambiguous. The V and J ends lost 5 bases and 1 base respectively, with 8 bases between them. The CDR3 runs to 12 residues. The germline V gene encodes CDR1 SQVTM and CDR2 ANQGSEA. CDR3 bases: TGCAGCGTTCAGTCAGCGAACACTGAAGCTTTCTTT. Translated, it gives CSVQSANTEAFF.

This clonotype came up a few times. The J gene is TRBJ2-1, the V gene TRBV7-9, with 7 bases aligning to TRBD1. With V trimmed by 5 bases and J by 8 bases, 6 bases remained unmatched. This CDR3 has 13 residues. CDR1 is SEHNR and CDR2 is FQNEAQ in the germline V gene (reference sequence). The CDR3 region is CASSQGGQYEQFF. The CDR3 DNA reads as TGTGCCAGCAGCCAAGGGGGACAGTATGAGCAGTTCTTC.

This clonotype occurred a few times. The chain is built from TRBV11-1 and TRBJ2-3; D call uncertain. This CDR3 contains 15 residues. The ends were cut back, 5 bases at V and 2 bases at J, with 14 bases in the middle. Germline V CDR1 and CDR2: SGHAT, FQDESV (reference sequence). CDR3 in DNA: TGTGCCAGCAGCGCTCAAGTAGGGATCACAGATACGCAGTATTTT. This translates into CASSAQVGITDTQYF. Supplemented by reference TRBV11-1 and TRBJ2-3, the full variable domain reads EAEVAQSPRYKITEKSQAVAFWCDPISGHATLYWYRQILGQGPELLVQFQDESVVDDSQLPKDRFSAERLKGVDSTLKIQPAELGDSAMYLCASSAQVGITDTQYFGPGTRLTVL.

This clonotype was picked up a small number of times. This rearrangement joins TRBV2 to TRBJ1-1; 9 nucleotides line up with TRBD1. CDR3 length equals 13 residues. The germline V gene has CDR1 SNHLY and CDR2 FYNNEI. V dropped 9 bases and J dropped 5; count of bases not matched to a gene: 7. The CDR3 reads CARQGAAYTEAFF. As DNA, the CDR3 is TGTGCCAGACAGGGGGCAGCGTATACTGAAGCTTTCTTT.

This clonotype was seen only a few times. DNA of the CDR3: TGTGCCAGCAGCTTAGGGGGGGCGGTTGATGGCTACACCTTC. It is translated as CASSLGGAVDGYTF. The chain has TRBV7-2 and TRBJ1-2; the D gene is possibly TRBD1 (6 bases). V was pared by 1 base and J by 6 bases, with 12 bases between. Germline V CDR1 and CDR2: SGHTA, FQGNSA. The CDR3 totals 14 residues.

This clonotype occurred a few times. The V gene is TRBV7-9, the J gene TRBJ1-2; D might be TRBD1 (6 bases). Trimming stripped 5 bases from V and 6 bases from J, with 16 bases between. Germline CDR1 SEHNR, CDR2 FQNEAQ (reference sequence). The CDR3 runs to 14 residues. The CDR3 protein is CASSLRGQSHGYTF. Written as DNA, the CDR3 is TGTGCCAGCAGCCTTAGGGGACAAAGCCATGGCTACACCTTC.

The J gene is TRBJ1-2, the V gene TRBV6-6, with unresolved D. This CDR3 contains 17 residues. Trimming took off 3 bases at V and 0 bases at J, with 17 bases between the two ends. CDR1 and CDR2 from the germline V gene are MNHNY and SVGAGI (reference sequence). The CDR3 loop reads CASSYGLSYRANYGYTF. The DNA for the CDR3 is TGTGCCAGCAGTTATGGCCTTTCGTACCGAGCTAACTATGGCTACACCTTC.

The V gene is TRBV7-9, the J gene TRBJ2-7, with D unresolved. The CDR3 loop spans 14 amino acids. Germline V lookup: CDR1 SEHNR, CDR2 FQNEAQ (reference sequence). V lost 2 bases to trimming and J lost 3 bases, with 11 bases between them. The CDR3 bases are TGTGCCAGCAGCTTAATCGGTAGTGGCTACGAGCAGTACTTC. Amino acid sequence: CASSLIGSGYEQYF.